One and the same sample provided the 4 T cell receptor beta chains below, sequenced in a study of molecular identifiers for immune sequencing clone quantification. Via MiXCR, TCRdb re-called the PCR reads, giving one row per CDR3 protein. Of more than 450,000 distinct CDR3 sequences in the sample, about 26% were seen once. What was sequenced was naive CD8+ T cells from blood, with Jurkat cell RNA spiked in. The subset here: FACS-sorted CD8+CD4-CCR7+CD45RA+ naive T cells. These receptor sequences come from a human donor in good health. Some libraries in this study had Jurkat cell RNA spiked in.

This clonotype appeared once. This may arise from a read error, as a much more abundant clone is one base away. CDR3 protein: CASSQDPVRSMNTAAFF. CDR3 coding DNA: TGCGCCAGCAGCCAAGACCCTGTCAGATCCATGAACACTGCAGCTTTCTTT. The chain is built from TRBV4-3 and TRBJ1-1; D gene ambiguous. Germline values: CDR1 LGHNA, CDR2 YSLEER. The length of the CDR3 is 17 residues.

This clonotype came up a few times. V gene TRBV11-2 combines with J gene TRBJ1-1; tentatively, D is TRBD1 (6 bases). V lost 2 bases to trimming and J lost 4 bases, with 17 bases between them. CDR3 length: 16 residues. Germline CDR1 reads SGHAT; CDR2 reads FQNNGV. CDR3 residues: CASSLRWTVTSTEAFF. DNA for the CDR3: TGTGCCAGCAGCTTACGGTGGACAGTGACAAGCACTGAAGCTTTCTTT.

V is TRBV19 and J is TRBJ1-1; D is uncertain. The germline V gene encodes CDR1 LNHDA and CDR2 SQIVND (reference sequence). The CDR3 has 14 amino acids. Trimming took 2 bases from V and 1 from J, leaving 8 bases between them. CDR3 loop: CASSITWGNTEAFF. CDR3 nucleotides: TGTGCCAGTAGTATAACCTGGGGGAACACTGAAGCTTTCTTT. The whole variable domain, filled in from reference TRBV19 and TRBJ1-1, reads DGGITQSPKYLFRKEGQNVTLSCEQNLNHDAMYWYRQDPGQGLRLIYYSQIVNDFQKGDIAEGYSVSREKKESFPLTVTSAQKNPTAFYLCASSITWGNTEAFFGQGTRLTVV.

The CDR3: CASTLDRNYGYTF. The CDR3 nucleotides are TGTGCCAGCACCTTAGACAGAAACTATGGCTACACCTTC. The V call is TRBV6-5, the J call TRBJ1-2; TRBD1 is a possible D gene (5 bases). The V end was cut by 7 bases, the J end by 2 bases, with 11 bases between. CDR1 and CDR2 from the germline V gene are MNHEY and SVGAGI. This CDR3 contains 13 residues.